Listed here are 15 T cell receptor beta chains from one sample, sequenced in a study of cytomegalovirus exposure and HLA in healthy donors. Using immunoSEQ multiplex PCR, the repertoire was profiled, and TCRdb retains in-frame clones only, with some absent. Counted here are 150,000 to 250,000 clones, approximately 78% occurring once; the ten biggest clones make up around 1.2%. Sample: PBMCs. These receptors all come from a woman aged 30 to 39 in good health and CMV-seronegative.

DNA for the CDR3: TGTGCCAGCAGAATAGCCGGGACAGGGTTGTTCTTC. Encoded protein: CASRIAGTGLFF. The chain employs TRBV28 and TRBJ2-1; the match to TRBD1 covers 9 bases. There are 12 residues in the CDR3. The V segment lost 6 bases and the J segment 15 bases; nucleotides outside the gene matches: 9. The germline V gene has CDR1 MDHEN and CDR2 SYDVKM.

V is TRBV5-6 and J is TRBJ2-7; D possibly corresponds to TRBD2 (5 bases). Trimming left V 4 bases short and J 0 bases short, with 11 bases between. CDR3 length equals 14 residues. CDR1 and CDR2 (germline): SGHDT, YYEEEE. CDR3 loop: CASSPGIGSYEQYF. The DNA for the CDR3 is TGTGCCAGCAGCCCCGGGATAGGCTCCTACGAGCAGTACTTC.

This clone was recorded once. The rearrangement joins TRBV6-5 to TRBJ2-7; D perhaps matches TRBD2 (5 bases). The V gene's germline CDR1 is MNHEY and CDR2 SVGAGI. V lost 9 bases to trimming and J lost 1 base, with 19 bases between them. CDR3 length: 15 amino acids. CDR3: CARAPLAKKSYEQYF. The DNA for the CDR3 is TGTGCCAGGGCCCCGCTAGCCAAAAAGTCCTACGAGCAGTACTTC.

V is TRBV6-1 and J is TRBJ2-3, with D perhaps TRBD1 (6 bases). Germline assignment: CDR1 MNHNS and CDR2 SASEGT. Trimming left V 6 bases short and J 0 bases short, with 10 bases between. The length of the CDR3 is 14 residues. CDR3 in DNA: TGTGCCAGCAGGGTCGGACAGAGCACAGATACGCAGTATTTT. Its protein product is CASRVGQSTDTQYF.

Turning to this clone: The same CDR3 arises from other DNA sequences in this sample as well. The chain joins TRBV5-1 to TRBJ1-4; D may be TRBD1 (6 bases). There are 13 residues in the CDR3. V lost 4 bases, J lost 5 bases, and 9 bases lay in between. From germline, CDR1 is SGHRS and CDR2 YFSETQ. The CDR3 spells CASSLGQNEKLFF. In DNA, the CDR3 is TGCGCCAGCAGCCTCGGACAGAATGAAAAACTGTTTTTT.

The chain carries TRBV4-1 and TRBJ2-7; TRBD2 matches at 10 bases. Germline CDR1 MGHRA, CDR2 YSYEKL. V shed 1 base and J 2 bases; nucleotides not matched to a gene: 2. The CDR3 totals 15 residues. CDR3 residues: CASSQGTSGPYEQYF. As DNA, the CDR3 is TGCGCCAGCAGCCAAGGGACTAGCGGACCCTACGAGCAGTACTTC.

The genes are TRBV10-2 and TRBJ1-2, with TRBD1 matching 9 bases. CDR3 size: 13 residues. V shed 5 bases, J shed 8 bases, and the junction held 6 bases outside the gene matches. Germline values: CDR1 WSHSY, CDR2 SAAADI. CDR3 in amino acids: CASSWDRERGYTF. CDR3 sequence (DNA): TGCGCCAGCAGTTGGGACAGGGAGAGAGGCTACACCTTC.

This clone was seen just once. This chain joins TRBV10-3 and TRBJ2-1, with D maybe TRBD1 (5 bases). In germline, CDR1 is ENHRY, CDR2 SYGVKD. This CDR3 is 15 amino acids long. The germline V and J ends were trimmed by 0 bases and 0 bases, with 6 bases remaining between them. CDR3 sequence (DNA): TGTGCCATCAGTGAGTCCGACAGCTCCTACAATGAGCAGTTCTTC. Translated, it gives CAISESDSSYNEQFF.

V is TRBV4-1 and J is TRBJ2-1; D perhaps matches TRBD2 (6 bases). The V end lost 6 bases, the J end lost 8 bases, and 23 bases lay between the germline ends. The CDR3 contains 16 residues. Germline V gene sequence: CDR1 MGHRA, CDR2 YSYEKL. The CDR3 coding sequence is TGCGCCAGCAGGAACCAACTTGGCGGGGTTGGCGATGAGCAGTTCTTC. It yields the protein CASRNQLGGVGDEQFF.

This clone has just a few counts. V gene TRBV7-9 combines with J gene TRBJ1-1, with 7 bases matching TRBD1. V lost 2 bases to trimming and J lost 7 bases; unmatched junction nucleotides: 7. In germline, CDR1 is SEHNR, CDR2 FQNEAQ (reference sequence). CDR3 length: 14 residues. Here the CDR3 DNA reads TGTGCCAGCAGCTTAAGAGACAGGGTCGGTGAAGCTTTCTTT. It encodes CASSLRDRVGEAFF.

The gene calls are TRBV15 and TRBJ2-2; 9 bases line up with TRBD1. With 4 bases clipped from V and 4 bases from J, the junction kept 7 bases outside the gene matches. The CDR3 spans 16 residues. Germline CDR1 is LNHNV and CDR2 is YYDKDF (reference sequence). CDR3 bases: TGTGCCACCAGCACACCGGGACAGGGTGGCACCGGGGAGCTGTTTTTT. The encoded protein is CATSTPGQGGTGELFF.

The chain employs TRBV19 and TRBJ2-7; perhaps TRBD2 as D (6 bases). The V end lost 1 base, the J end lost 5 bases, and 12 bases lay between the germline ends. Germline lookup yields CDR1 LNHDA and CDR2 SQIVND (reference sequence). CDR3 length equals 14 residues. CDR3 protein: CASSIGGRSNEQYF. CDR3 sequence (DNA): TGTGCCAGTAGTATAGGGGGGAGGAGTAACGAGCAGTACTTC. The complete variable domain, with remaining parts taken from reference TRBV19 and TRBJ2-7, reads DGGITQSPKYLFRKEGQNVTLSCEQNLNHDAMYWYRQDPGQGLRLIYYSQIVNDFQKGDIAEGYSVSREKKESFPLTVTSAQKNPTAFYLCASSIGGRSNEQYFGPGTRLTVT.

This chain connects TRBV28 to TRBJ1-2; tentative D call: TRBD1 (6 bases). Germline lookup yields CDR1 MDHEN and CDR2 SYDVKM. The germline V and J ends were trimmed by 6 bases and 7 bases, with 24 bases remaining between them. CDR3 length: 16 amino acids. CDR3 sequence reads: CASSMVRQVGLIGYTF. CDR3 sequence (DNA): TGTGCCAGCAGCATGGTCAGACAGGTGGGGTTGATTGGCTACACCTTC.

V and J are TRBV5-4 and TRBJ1-2; D is unresolved. Germline CDR1 and CDR2: SGHNT and YYREEE (reference sequence). The CDR3 spans 12 residues. The V end lost 3 bases, the J end lost 8 bases, and 11 bases lay between the germline ends. CDR3: CASSSAGFGYTF. Written as DNA, the CDR3 is TGTGCCAGCAGCTCCGCGGGGTTCGGCTACACCTTC.

The J gene is TRBJ1-5, the V gene TRBV4-1; the D is unclear. Germline loops: CDR1 MGHRA, CDR2 YSYEKL. Between the trimmed V and J ends, which lost 0 bases and 1 base, there was a span of 19 bases. CDR3 length: 19 residues. In DNA form, the CDR3 reads TGCGCCAGCAGCCAAGAGAACGGCAGGCGGTGGGAGAGCAATCAGCCCCAGCATTTT. Amino acid sequence: CASSQENGRRWESNQPQHF.